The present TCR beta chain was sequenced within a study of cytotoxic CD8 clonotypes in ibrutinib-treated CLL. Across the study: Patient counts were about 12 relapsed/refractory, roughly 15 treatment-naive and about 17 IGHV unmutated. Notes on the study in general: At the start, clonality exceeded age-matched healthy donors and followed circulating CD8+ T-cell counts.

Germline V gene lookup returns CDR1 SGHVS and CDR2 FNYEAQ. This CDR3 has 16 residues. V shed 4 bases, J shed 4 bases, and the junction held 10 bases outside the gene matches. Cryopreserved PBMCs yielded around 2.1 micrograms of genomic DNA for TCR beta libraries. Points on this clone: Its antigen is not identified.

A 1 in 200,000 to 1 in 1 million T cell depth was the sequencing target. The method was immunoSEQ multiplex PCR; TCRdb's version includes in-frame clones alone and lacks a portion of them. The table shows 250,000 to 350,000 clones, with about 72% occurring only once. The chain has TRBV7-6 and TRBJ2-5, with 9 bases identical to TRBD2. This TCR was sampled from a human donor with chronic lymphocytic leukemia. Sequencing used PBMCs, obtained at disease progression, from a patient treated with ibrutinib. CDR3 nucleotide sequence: TGTGCCAGCAGCTCCCTGGTAGCGGGAGCCCCAGAGACCCAGTACTTC. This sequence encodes CASSSLVAGAPETQYF. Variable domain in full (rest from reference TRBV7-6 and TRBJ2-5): GAGVSQSPRYKVTKRGQDVALRCDPISGHVSLYWYRQALGQGPEFLTYFNYEAQQDKSGLPNDRFSAERPEGSISTLTIQRTEQRDSAMYRCASSSLVAGAPETQYFGPGTRLLVL.